A single sample gave rise to the 2 T cell receptor beta chains below, sequenced in a study of high-grade serous ovarian cancer treatment subgroups. Sequencing was performed with immunoSEQ multiplex PCR; in TCRdb, only in-frame clones are kept and a portion is missing. The sample has some 40,000 clones; roughly 83% are singletons. Tumor samples were taken before definitive surgery or chemotherapy. Material for sequencing was tumor tissue. These receptors came from a human donor with high-grade serous ovarian cancer.

The chain is built from TRBV28 and TRBJ1-5; 8 nucleotides match TRBD1. Trimming at V came to 4 bases and at J to 5 bases, leaving 10 bases not matched to a gene. This CDR3 comprises 16 residues. The germline CDR1 and CDR2 sequences are MDHEN and SYDVKM. The CDR3 protein is CASSSSAGQGHQPQHF. The CDR3 DNA reads as TGTGCCAGCAGTTCCTCAGCTGGACAGGGCCATCAGCCCCAGCATTTT.

V gene TRBV6-1 combines with J gene TRBJ2-7; D is possibly TRBD1 or TRBD2 (5 bases each). This CDR3 is built from 14 residues. The ends were cut back, 8 bases at V and 2 bases at J, with 16 bases in the middle. The germline gives CDR1 MNHNS, CDR2 SASEGT. CDR3 nucleotides: TGTGCCAGCGCTCTAGCTTGGGGGACCTACGAGCAGTACTTC. This encodes CASALAWGTYEQYF.